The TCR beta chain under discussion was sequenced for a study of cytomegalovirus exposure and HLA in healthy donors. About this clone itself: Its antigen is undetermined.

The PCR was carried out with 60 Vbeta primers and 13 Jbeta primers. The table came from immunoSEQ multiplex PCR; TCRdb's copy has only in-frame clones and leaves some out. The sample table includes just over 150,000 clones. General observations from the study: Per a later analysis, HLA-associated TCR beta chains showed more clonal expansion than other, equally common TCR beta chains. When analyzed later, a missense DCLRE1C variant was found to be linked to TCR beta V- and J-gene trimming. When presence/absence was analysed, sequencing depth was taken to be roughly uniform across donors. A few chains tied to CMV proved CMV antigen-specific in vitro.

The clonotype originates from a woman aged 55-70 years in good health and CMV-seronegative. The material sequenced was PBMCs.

DNA of the CDR3: TGTGCCAGCGATGACCCAGGGGGAACTTACGAGCAGTACTTC. It encodes CASDDPGGTYEQYF. J is TRBJ2-7 and V is TRBV2, with 7 bases fitting TRBD1. CDR3 length: 14 amino acids. The germline gives CDR1 SNHLY, CDR2 FYNNEI. After removal of 8 bases from V and 4 bases from J, the junction contained 11 bases not matched to a gene.